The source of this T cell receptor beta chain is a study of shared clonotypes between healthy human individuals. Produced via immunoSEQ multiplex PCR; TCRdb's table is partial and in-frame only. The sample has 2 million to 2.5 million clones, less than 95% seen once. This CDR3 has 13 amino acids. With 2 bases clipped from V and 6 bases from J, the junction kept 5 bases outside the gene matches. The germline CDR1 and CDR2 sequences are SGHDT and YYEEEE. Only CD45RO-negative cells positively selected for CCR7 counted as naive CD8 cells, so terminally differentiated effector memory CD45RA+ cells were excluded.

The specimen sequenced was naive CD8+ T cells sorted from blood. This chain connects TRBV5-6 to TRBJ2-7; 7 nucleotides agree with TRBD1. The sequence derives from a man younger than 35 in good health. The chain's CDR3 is CASSFSRDSEQYF. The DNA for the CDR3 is TGTGCCAGCAGCTTCTCCCGGGACAGCGAGCAGTACTTC.